This T cell receptor (beta chain) was observed in a study of T cells in Graves' hyperthyroidism and ophthalmopathy. The PBMCs studied were ones that came from about 10 ml fresh peripheral blood. This clonotype was seen more than once but under ten times. Template material for amplifying TCR beta CDR3 regions consisted of RNA transcripts. HTBI primers were employed in a first-round RT-PCR of the TCR CDR3. Each CDR3 protein is one row after TCRdb ran MiXCR on the multiplex PCR reads. This sample has about 600,000 distinct CDR3 sequences, with about a sixth found just once. The clonotype originates from a woman aged 40-49 years with Graves' ophthalmopathy. The source material was blood.

CDR3 sequence: CASSLLAGGFKNTGELFF. The CDR3 region has the DNA TGTGCCAGCAGCTTACTAGCGGGAGGTTTTAAGAACACCGGGGAGCTGTTTTTT. The chain recombines TRBV7-9 with TRBJ2-2, with 11 bases aligning to TRBD2. This CDR3 is 18 amino acids long. Germline assignment: CDR1 SEHNR and CDR2 FQNEAQ (reference sequence). The ends lost 2 bases at V and 1 base at J; junction bases unmatched: 6. The variable domain in full, completed from reference TRBV7-9 and TRBJ2-2, reads DTGVSQNPRHKITKRGQNVTFRCDPISEHNRLYWYRQTLGQGPEFLTYFQNEAQLEKSRLLSDRFSAERPKGSFSTLEIQRTEQGDSAMYLCASSLLAGGFKNTGELFFGEGSRLTVL.